The sequence of this T cell receptor (beta chain) was determined in a study of cytotoxic CD8 clonotypes in ibrutinib-treated CLL. The table came from immunoSEQ multiplex PCR; TCRdb's copy has only in-frame clones and leaves some out. The table records roughly 130,000 clones, around 93% of them present only once. Details on this clone: Its antigen remains unknown.

The CDR3 sequence is 15 residues long. Germline CDR1 is MNHNS and CDR2 is SASEGT. After removal of 4 bases from V and 6 bases from J, the junction contained 8 bases not matched to a gene. Study outcomes and limitations: Public clonotypes were uncommon and contracted or stayed stable on treatment. Elevated clonality accompanied ibrutinib response, with a return toward baseline values at progression. Patients had baseline clonality above age-matched healthy donors, and this clonality moved with circulating CD8+ T-cell counts.

This sample comprised PBMCs, obtained after 12 months of ibrutinib treatment. J is TRBJ2-1 and V is TRBV6-1; TRBD2 matches at 8 bases. This clonotype was sampled from a human donor with chronic lymphocytic leukemia. CDR3 coding DNA: TGTGCCAGCAGTGGGTGGCGGGAGGAATCCAATGAGCAGTTCTTC. Translation: CASSGWREESNEQFF.